Described below is a single TCR beta chain sequence and its context. The antigen it binds to is not known. No clone much larger than this one lies a single base away; base qualities are absent. The cohort was made up of 666 healthy bone marrow donors. At the time of sampling, every cohort member was nominally healthy, though immune exposures that went unrecorded were likely present. The donor was CMV seronegative and belonged to the group of roughly 330 seronegative cohort members. A peripheral blood sample was collected from each donor, and TCR beta sequencing was performed on peripheral blood mononuclear cells. Genomic DNA extraction from the blood cell samples was performed with the Qiagen DNeasy Blood Extraction Kit. This sample is drawn from a study of cytomegalovirus exposure and HLA in healthy donors (dated by TCRdb to the late 2010s). In terms of the full investigation: According to an earlier analysis of a few hundred of the donors, 150 million to 200 million T cells yielded 90 million to 140 million unique TCR beta sequences and 276 Gb of sequence data. A separate validation cohort of about 110 different subjects was used in addition to the roughly 670-subject first cohort. Every discovery cohort repertoire had been produced on one sequencing platform. Rather than drawing on any new phenotypic data, the later analysis identified candidate immune exposures from TCR beta sequences and the way those sequences occurred across donors. The T cell repertoires of around 670 subjects were profiled by immunosequencing and related to cytomegalovirus serostatus. Typing coverage varied by locus: about 629-640 donors for A, B, C, DRB1 and DQB1; roughly 520 for DQA1; more than 600 for DPA1; 450 to 480 for DPB1. The genetic ancestry cluster associated with self-reported Caucasian donors included 70% to 85% of the roughly 400 genotyped donors. High-throughput TCR immunosequencing, statistical association of individual TCRs with disease status, and machine learning were combined to predict cytomegalovirus infection status. Donor age, sex, ethnicity and CMV serostatus were collected together with the repertoire data. An early release covering about 600 HLA-typed donors comprised 250 to 350 gigabases of sequencing data and around 86 million unique TCR sequences. An earlier analysis of roughly 600 of the donors used high-throughput TCR beta sequencing to judge whether each TCR beta V gene segment behaved as functional or pseudogenic. Across 300 to 400 genotyped donors of the cohort, an average of approximately 240,000 unique TCR beta nucleotide sequences per donor were sequenced, and roughly 18% of those sequences were non-productive. Both class I and class II loci were covered by HLA typing, at four-digit resolution. The study was designed to test whether signatures of past pathogen exposure could be identified by cataloging public T cell receptors. Roughly five DR-DQ haplotypes were handled as single units for association and clustering, since linkage in the cohort was strong. A later genetic analysis took genome-wide SNP genotypes for about 65% of the roughly 670 donors and used that subset as a discovery cohort. A later analysis re-analyzed previously published TCR beta repertoires from approximately 670 donors and added high-resolution HLA genotyping to study TCR occurrence patterns.

The method behind the library was the immunoSEQ multiplex PCR assay. The multiplex PCR relied on a mix of 60 forward primers for TCR Vbeta segments and 13 reverse primers for TCR Jbeta segments. A multiplex PCR assay on genomic DNA amplified the CDR3 region of rearranged TCR beta genes. The amplified TCR beta libraries were sequenced on the Illumina HiSeq System as 87-base-pair reads. In the original analysis: A later analysis tallied 75 million to 95 million unique TCR beta chains across the roughly 610 repertoires, and some 12 million of those chains were shared by two or more donors. To remove PCR and sequencing errors, raw reads were error-corrected and collapsed into unique sequences using a nearest-neighbor algorithm that merged closely related sequences. CDR3 sequences were aligned to IMGT reference sequences to assign V, D and J gene segments. For a sequence to be retained, a match of at least six nucleotides was required to both a V gene segment and a J gene segment. A rearrangement counted as productive if the CDR3 had no stop codons and remained in frame with V and J, and every other rearrangement counted as non-productive. Following IMGT convention, CDR3 was defined as the stretch from the second conserved V-encoded cysteine to the conserved J-encoded phenylalanine. The earlier analysis of about 610 of the donors excluded sequences that lacked an unambiguous match to a single V gene segment. An earlier analysis of a few hundred of the donors classified V segments as functional when productive rearrangements were above 56.7% and as segregating when the standard deviation between donors was above 5%. A statistical classification framework was built for diagnosing cytomegalovirus status from the catalog of TCR beta chain sequences. V and J gene assignment, in a later analysis, came from comparing TCR nucleotide sequences with IMGT/GENE-DB human TR gene sequences. The TCRdist pipeline was used in a later analysis to assign CDR3 sequences and most-parsimonious VDJ recombination scenarios. A later analysis defined each TCR beta chain by its CDR3 amino acid sequence plus V-gene family, and excluded reads lacking a unique V-gene family. As a way to deal with suspected cross-contamination and a sequencing artifact, a later analysis dropped roughly 600 nucleotide sequences that were highly shared and had low generation probability. For each public chain, a later analysis derived a clonal expansion index from normalized ranks of inferred template counts within each repertoire. In a later analysis, generation probabilities were computed with a VDJ recombination model fitted to out-of-frame rearrangements, and the resulting probabilities were checked against IGoR. Hypergeometric tests were used in a later analysis to score TCR-TCR, TCR-HLA and TCR-CMV co-occurrence, with a repertoire-size bias correction applied to the TCR pairs. In a later analysis, false discovery rates were estimated by permuting HLA or CMV assignments 20 times. In a later analysis, co-occurring TCRs were grouped using DBSCAN, and TCRdist sequence similarity was added for clustering within HLA-allele-positive subsets. Repertoires with fewer than 30,000 or more than 120,000 public chains, plus five repertoires with anomalous nucleotide sharing, were excluded from co-occurrence clustering. As stored in TCRdb, this immuneACCESS dataset retains in-frame rearrangements with V and J assigned. A fraction of the clones does not appear; measured against another copy, unresolved V genes explain less than half of the discrepancy, and the remainder lacks a known reason. The V and J calls and clone size were taken over from that table, and D and trimming were inferred from the DNA. The sample has 170,000 or so clones on record, approximately 80% of them singletons. Around 4.8% of the sample is held by the ten biggest clonotypes.

The V and J ends are trimmed by 4 bases and 0 bases, leaving 13 bases between them. Including cysteine and phenylalanine, the CDR3 has 16 amino acids. This entry keeps only the CDR3 DNA: 48 bases, framed from base 1. Based on the germline V gene (reference sequence), the CDR1 and CDR2 sequences are LNHNV and YYDKDF. The research as a whole found: According to a later analysis, parvovirus B19, influenza, CMV and Epstein-Barr virus appeared linked to several top co-occurrence clusters. An earlier analysis of some 560 of the donors showed that most TCR beta V segments appeared in productive rearrangements either about 87% or about 30% of the time, which broadly matched IMGT annotations. In a later genetic analysis, fewer N-insertions in productive TCRs were reported among donors in an Asian-associated ancestry cluster than the approximately 670-donor mean. A further reported finding was that TCR beta sequences accurately predicted the HLA-A and HLA-B alleles for most subjects in the first cohort. CMV serostatus was the only immune exposure information available for the cohort. Roughly uniform sequencing depth across donors was assumed in presence/absence analyses, although this assumption may not hold. A later genetic analysis associated a missense DCLRE1C variant with V-gene and J-gene trimming of TCR beta chains, and an independent cohort replicated the association. Correlated functional status among segregating V segments might be attributable to linkage disequilibrium, but an unknown experimental factor could not be ruled out. HLA typing was unavailable for some donors at each locus, so association tests used only the typed subset. The study gave a list of over 150 TCR beta chains associated with cytomegalovirus. Specific HLA alleles were associated with around 18,000 TCR beta sequences at a false discovery rate of 0.05 in a later analysis. Three of the identified cytomegalovirus-associated TCR beta chains were confirmed in vitro to be specific for cytomegalovirus antigens. In this cohort, only TCR beta chains were sequenced, and detectable features were limited by the absence of alpha or paired-chain data. In a later analysis, HLA-associated TCR beta chains were found to be more clonally expanded and to have lower generation probabilities than equally common non-associated chains. In both the original and validation cohorts, the classifier was reported to diagnose cytomegalovirus status with high specificity and sensitivity. According to the authors, the approach could potentially be generalized to other disease states and immunological phenotypes. Across donors, most TCR sequences were observed very rarely, whereas some public TCRs were present in many individuals. When HLA alleles, especially DR and DQ, strongly co-occurred, attributing TCR associations to individual alleles was difficult. A cluster of highly shared sequence variants was judged likely to represent a technical artifact of the sequencing pipeline. According to a later analysis, TCR association rates differed among HLA loci, with DRB1 alleles showing the most associated TCRs and HLA-C alleles showing the fewest. In a later analysis, most CMV-associated TCR beta chains were found to appear HLA-restricted, with HLA associations seemingly driven largely by CMV exposure. Because counts were too low, more than 15 rarely observed V segments, including chromosome 9 orphons, were excluded from the earlier analysis of several hundred of the donors. Some IMGT-functional V segments, including TRBV6-2 and TRBV6-3, could not be told apart with the 87-base-pair reads, so those segments were excluded.

Sequenced material: PBMCs. This TCR was sampled from a man aged 18 to 30 in good health and CMV-seronegative. The chain uses TRBV15 and TRBJ1-3, with the D gene not clear enough to name. Read as DNA, the sequence is TGTGCCACCAGCACCCGGGTAGGCGACTCTGGAAACACCATATATTTT. This sequence encodes CATSTRVGDSGNTIYF.